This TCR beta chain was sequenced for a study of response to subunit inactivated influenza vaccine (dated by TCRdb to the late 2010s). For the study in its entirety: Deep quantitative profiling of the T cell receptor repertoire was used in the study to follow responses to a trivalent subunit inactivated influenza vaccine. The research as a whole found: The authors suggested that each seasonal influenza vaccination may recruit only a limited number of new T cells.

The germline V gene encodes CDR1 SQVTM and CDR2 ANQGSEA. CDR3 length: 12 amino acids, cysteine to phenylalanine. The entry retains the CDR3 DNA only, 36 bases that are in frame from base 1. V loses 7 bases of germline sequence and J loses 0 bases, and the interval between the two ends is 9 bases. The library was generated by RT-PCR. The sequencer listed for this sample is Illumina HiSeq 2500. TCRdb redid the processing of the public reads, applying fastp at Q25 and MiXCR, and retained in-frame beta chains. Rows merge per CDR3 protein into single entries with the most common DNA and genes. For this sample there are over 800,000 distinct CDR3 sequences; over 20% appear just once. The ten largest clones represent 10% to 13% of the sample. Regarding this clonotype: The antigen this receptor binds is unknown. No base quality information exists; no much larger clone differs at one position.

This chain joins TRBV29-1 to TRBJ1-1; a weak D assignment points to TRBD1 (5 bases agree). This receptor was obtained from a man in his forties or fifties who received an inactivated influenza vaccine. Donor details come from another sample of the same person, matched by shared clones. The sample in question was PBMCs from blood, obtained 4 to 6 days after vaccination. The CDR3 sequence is CSGVRVNTEAFF. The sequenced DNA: TGCAGCGGGGTCAGGGTGAACACTGAAGCTTTCTTT. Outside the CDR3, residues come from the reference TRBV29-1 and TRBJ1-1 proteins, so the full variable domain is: SAVISQKPSRDICQRGTSLTIQCQVDSQVTMMFWYRQQPGQSLTLIATANQGSEATYESGFVIDKFPISRPNLTFSTLTVSNMSPEDSSIYLCSGVRVNTEAFFGQGTRLTVV.